This T cell receptor (beta chain) was captured in a study of response to subunit inactivated influenza vaccine. This clonotype was seen many times. TCRdb re-called the RT-PCR reads through MiXCR, storing one row per CDR3 protein. The data show 500,000 to 600,000 distinct CDR3 sequences, approximately 10% seen once. The CDR3 length is 16 residues. Between the trimmed V and J ends, which lost 3 bases and 0 bases, there was a span of 14 bases. Germline CDR1 SGHRS, CDR2 YFSETQ. These data were also reused for a study on T cells expressing NK-cell markers. As that study records: Beta-chain TCR cDNA was generated via 5'RACE template switching with UMIs. In five to seven donors, dominant CD3+CD56+NKG2C+ clonotypes ranked among the top 10 CD8+ clonotypes.

The sequence was collected from a man aged 50 to 59 who received an inactivated influenza vaccine. Sequencing was performed on PBMCs from blood, taken on the day of vaccination. The chain uses TRBV5-1 and TRBJ2-3, with D perhaps matching TRBD2 (6 bases). CDR3 in amino acids: CASSWTGGVSTDTQYF. In nucleotides, the CDR3 is TGCGCCAGCAGCTGGACGGGCGGGGTTAGCACAGATACGCAGTATTTT.